A single sample is the source of the 19 T cell receptor beta chains below, sequenced in a study of T cell responses to AZD1222 COVID-19 vaccine (dated by TCRdb to the early 2020s). This sample's time point label indicates: baseline before first vaccination. The library was prepared using the immunoSEQ multiplex PCR assay. What TCRdb holds here is the immuneACCESS table cut down to in-frame rearrangements. Part of the clones is not present; checked against another copy, under half of the missing clones reflect an unresolved V gene, and the others are unexplained. This sample is represented by about 190,000 clones; about 92% of them were singletons. The ten largest clones capture roughly 1.4% of the sample. The specimen was peripheral blood, collected on day 0 of AZD1222 vaccination. These receptors were collected from an adult in good health.

The J gene is TRBJ1-5, the V gene TRBV29-1; weak D call: TRBD1 (6 bases). V was clipped by 6 bases and J by 2 bases, with 8 bases between them. The CDR3 is made up of 12 amino acids. Germline CDR1 is SQVTM and CDR2 is ANQGSEA. DNA for the CDR3: TGCAGCGTACGACAGGGCAATCAGCCCCAGCATTTT. Protein sequence: CSVRQGNQPQHF. Complete variable domain (other parts from reference TRBV29-1 and TRBJ1-5): SAVISQKPSRDICQRGTSLTIQCQVDSQVTMMFWYRQQPGQSLTLIATANQGSEATYESGFVIDKFPISRPNLTFSTLTVSNMSPEDSSIYLCSVRQGNQPQHFGDGTRLSIL.

The rearrangement uses TRBV27 and TRBJ2-5, with 8 bases matching TRBD1. Germline V lookup: CDR1 MNHEY, CDR2 SMNVEV (reference sequence). CDR3 size: 14 residues. The V segment lost 6 bases and the J segment 5 bases; nucleotides outside the gene matches: 8. The CDR3 protein is CASRTNRQGETQYF. For the CDR3, the DNA is TGTGCCAGCAGGACCAACAGACAGGGGGAGACCCAGTACTTC.

This chain uses TRBV5-4 with TRBJ1-2, with 7 positions matching TRBD1. The V gene end was trimmed by 0 bases and the J gene end by 2 bases; junction bases not matched to a gene: 7. Per the germline V gene, CDR1 is SGHNT and CDR2 is YYREEE (reference sequence). The CDR3 runs 16 residues. Written as DNA, the CDR3 is TGTGCCAGCAGCTTGGGGGGACAGCCGTCAAACTATGGCTACACCTTC. This codes for CASSLGGQPSNYGYTF. Full variable domain (missing parts from reference TRBV5-4 and TRBJ1-2): ETGVTQSPTHLIKTRGQQVTLRCSSQSGHNTVSWYQQALGQGPQFIFQYYREEENGRGNFPPRFSGLQFPNYSSELNVNALELDDSALYLCASSLGGQPSNYGYTFGSGTRLTVV.

This chain joins TRBV19 and TRBJ1-5, with unresolved D. Between the trimmed V and J ends, which lost 4 bases and 1 base, there was a span of 8 bases. Germline assignment: CDR1 LNHDA and CDR2 SQIVND (reference sequence). The CDR3 sequence is 14 residues long. The CDR3 reads CASSRSNSNQPQHF. CDR3 DNA: TGTGCCAGTAGTAGATCTAACAGCAATCAGCCCCAGCATTTT.

The chain uses TRBV19 and TRBJ1-1; D not certain. With 7 bases removed from V and 1 base from J, the gap between germline ends came to 16 bases. The CDR3 is 15 residues long. Germline V gene data show CDR1 as LNHDA and CDR2 as SQIVND (reference sequence). In nucleotides, the CDR3 is TGTGCCAGTACTTTCCCCCTGGGCCGGAACACTGAAGCTTTCTTT. Translated, it gives CASTFPLGRNTEAFF.

The V gene is TRBV6-5, the J gene TRBJ1-1, with D perhaps matching TRBD1 (6 bases). The CDR3 is 14 residues long. The V and J ends lost 2 bases and 4 bases respectively, with 11 bases between them. Germline loops: CDR1 MNHEY, CDR2 SVGAGI. CDR3 sequence (DNA): TGTGCCAGCAGTTACAGGGGGGGTAGCACTGAAGCTTTCTTT. This sequence encodes CASSYRGGSTEAFF.

The gene calls are TRBV11-2 and TRBJ1-1; D is unclear. The CDR3 has 13 residues. With 4 bases removed from V and 4 bases from J, the gap between germline ends came to 10 bases. The germline V gene encodes CDR1 SGHAT and CDR2 FQNNGV. The CDR3 nucleotides read TGTGCCAGCAGCTCAGGACGGGTCACTGAAGCTTTCTTT. Protein: CASSSGRVTEAFF.

The gene calls are TRBV7-8 and TRBJ2-3; the match to TRBD2 covers 9 bases. The ends lost 1 base at V and 5 bases at J; junction bases unmatched: 22. CDR1 is SGHVS and CDR2 is FQNEAQ in the germline V gene. This CDR3 has 21 amino acids. CDR3 protein: CASSLGRAPITAGGLRDTQYF. The DNA of the CDR3 is TGTGCCAGCAGCTTAGGGCGAGCACCTATTACTGCGGGGGGGCTTCGAGATACGCAGTATTTT.

The chain uses TRBV11-2 and TRBJ1-2; D not resolved. CDR1 is SGHAT and CDR2 is FQNNGV in the germline V gene. Trimming took 5 bases from V and 5 from J, leaving 12 bases between them. The CDR3 consists of 13 residues. Here the CDR3 DNA reads TGTGCCAGCAGCCCCCGGGTCCAATATGGCTACACCTTC. It codes for CASSPRVQYGYTF. Together with reference TRBV11-2 and TRBJ1-2, the CDR3 gives the full variable domain: EAGVAQSPRYKIIEKRQSVAFWCNPISGHATLYWYQQILGQGPKLLIQFQNNGVVDDSQLPKDRFSAERLKGVDSTLKIQPAKLEDSAVYLCASSPRVQYGYTFGSGTRLTVV.

V gene TRBV6-4 combines with J gene TRBJ1-6; D may be TRBD1 (5 bases). V was cut by 0 bases and J by 10 bases, with 13 bases left in between. Germline loops: CDR1 MRHNA, CDR2 SNTAGT. The CDR3 is 15 residues long. CDR3 residues: CASSDSTRAGSPLHF. In nucleotides, the CDR3 is TGTGCCAGCAGTGACTCGACCAGGGCCGGATCACCCCTCCACTTT.

The DNA of the CDR3 is TGTGCCAGCAGTTACTCGCGGAGCTCCTACAATGAGCAGTTCTTC. The encoded protein is CASSYSRSSYNEQFF. This sequence joins TRBV6-5 and TRBJ2-1, with no clear D. Trimming took 0 bases from V and 0 from J, leaving 6 bases between them. Germline CDR1 is MNHEY and CDR2 is SVGAGI. The CDR3 is 15 amino acids.

The chain links TRBV3-1 (or the pseudogene TRBV3-2) to TRBJ1-6; D is unresolved. V dropped 0 bases and J dropped 7 bases, with 19 bases sitting between them. Germline V CDR1 and CDR2: LGHDT, YNNKEL (reference sequence). This CDR3 has 18 amino acids. For the CDR3, the DNA is TGTGCCAGCAGCCAAGAAAAAAGACTCCGGCCTCGGAATTCACCCCTCCACTTT. It translates to CASSQEKRLRPRNSPLHF.

V gene TRBV14 combines with J gene TRBJ1-3; D unclear. V was pared by 8 bases and J by 4 bases, with 15 bases between. Germline V CDR1 and CDR2: SGHDN, FVKESK. The CDR3 extends over 14 amino acids. DNA for the CDR3: TGTGCCAGCGCACCAGTGGACGTCGGAAACACCATATATTTT. It specifies CASAPVDVGNTIYF.

This sequence joins TRBV29-1 and TRBJ1-2, with 9 nucleotides matching TRBD1. Germline V lookup: CDR1 SQVTM, CDR2 ANQGSEA. Trimming took 1 base from V and 4 from J; bases not matched to a gene: 13. CDR3 length: 17 amino acids. CDR3 coding DNA: TGCAGCGTTGAAGGGGGTGGACAGGGGCAACCGATCTATGGCTACACCTTC. Translating it yields CSVEGGGQGQPIYGYTF.

The chain has TRBV4-1 and TRBJ1-2; D ambiguous. Per germline, CDR1 MGHRA and CDR2 YSYEKL. Trimming took 1 base from V and 4 from J, leaving 16 bases between them. The CDR3 totals 16 residues. The CDR3 sequence is CASSQGFSLLGYGYTF. DNA of the CDR3: TGCGCCAGCAGCCAAGGATTTTCCCTCCTGGGCTATGGCTACACCTTC.

The chain employs TRBV27 and TRBJ1-1, with 10 bases that match TRBD1. The V gene's germline CDR1 is MNHEY and CDR2 SMNVEV (reference sequence). V trimming: 5 bases; J trimming: 1 base; junction bases outside the gene matches: 7. The CDR3 loop spans 16 amino acids. CDR3 nucleotides: TGTGCCAGCAGTGTCGGGACAGGGGCGAGGAACACTGAAGCTTTCTTT. It encodes CASSVGTGARNTEAFF.

The chain links TRBV7-3 to TRBJ2-7, with TRBD1 matching 7 bases. The length of the CDR3 is 13 residues. J gave up 7 bases and V 2 bases, and 5 bases lay outside the gene matches. Germline-derived CDR1 and CDR2 are SGHTA and FQGTGA. CDR3 residues: CASSLRGGEEQYF. As DNA, the CDR3 is TGTGCCAGCAGCTTACGAGGGGGCGAGGAGCAGTACTTC.

The V call is TRBV7-9, the J call TRBJ2-5; D tentatively fits TRBD1 or TRBD2 (5 bases each). V shed 5 bases and J shed 4 bases, with 14 bases lying between them. The CDR3 consists of 14 residues. Germline-derived CDR1 and CDR2 are SEHNR and FQNEAQ (reference sequence). For the CDR3, the DNA is TGTGCCAGCAGCCAGCCAGGGACGGGAGAGACCCAGTACTTC. Protein: CASSQPGTGETQYF.

The chain couples TRBV2 to TRBJ1-1, with a weak D call TRBD1 (5 bases). The CDR3 is 13 residues long. V lost 2 bases and J 7 bases, leaving 11 bases between the germline ends. Germline CDR1 and CDR2: SNHLY and FYNNEI. CDR3 sequence reads: CASSESAGSEAFF. The CDR3 DNA is TGTGCCAGCAGTGAATCGGCAGGGAGTGAAGCTTTCTTT.